This T cell receptor beta chain is drawn from a study of T-cell memory formation after mild COVID-19. Overall study findings and caveats: From day 15 to 85, contracting clones were balanced between CD4 and CD8, whereas later expanders leaned toward CD4+.

Using its own MiXCR run on the 5' RACE reads, TCRdb lists one record per CDR3 protein. The sample has some 450,000 distinct CDR3 sequences, about 20% seen once. The CDR3 is made up of 15 amino acids. Of note for this clonotype: Its antigen is as yet unknown.

This sequence originates from an adult woman who had mild COVID-19 (a few samples of this study predate the infection). Cell type and time point are not known. The sequenced sample was PBMCs or a T cell subset sorted from them (not recorded which). J is TRBJ2-1 and V is TRBV21-1; TRBD2 is the table's D call and was not checked against the DNA. TRBV21-1 is a pseudogene. In nucleotides, the CDR3 is TGTGCCAGCAGCAAAAAGACACTAGCCTACAATGAGCAGTTCTTC. It is translated as CASSKKTLAYNEQFF.